Presented here are 8 T cell receptor beta chains from one specimen sequenced in a study of CD8+ T cells in alopecia areata. Extracted RNA was reverse transcribed into cDNA, the sequencing template. Clones were sequenced by immunoSEQ multiplex PCR, and TCRdb holds only the in-frame ones, with some missing. The table includes some 56,000 clones, around 96% detected once. Sequenced material: CD8+ T cells sorted from blood, taken at week 0. All receptors come from a human donor with alopecia areata.

The chain combines TRBV27 with TRBJ2-7, with TRBD2 identical over 7 bases. The CDR3 has 19 amino acids. Looked up from germline, CDR1 is MNHEY and CDR2 is SMNVEV (reference sequence). V lost 2 bases, J lost 4 bases, and 20 bases stayed unmatched. The CDR3 region is CASSLRGGHPPGMEYEQYF. In nucleotides, the CDR3 is TGTGCCAGCAGTTTAAGGGGAGGGCACCCACCGGGGATGGAGTACGAGCAGTACTTC.

Of note for this clone: This is likely a read error, given that the CDR3 carries no conserved phenylalanine or tryptophan at its end. The rearrangement uses TRBV27 and TRBJ2-7; a possible D gene is TRBD2 (5 bases). This CDR3 comprises 15 residues. Germline V gives CDR1 MNHEY, CDR2 SMNVEV (reference sequence). The germline V and J ends were trimmed by 3 bases and 0 bases, with 12 bases remaining between them. The CDR3 spells CASSFIGGGSYEQYL. The CDR3 coding sequence is TGTGCCAGCAGTTTCATCGGCGGAGGCTCCTACGAGCAGTACCTC.

V is TRBV4-1 and J is TRBJ2-2; D uncertain. The germline V gene has CDR1 MGHRA and CDR2 YSYEKL. The CDR3 consists of 12 residues. Trimming took 2 bases from V and 8 from J, leaving 6 bases between them. The CDR3 loop is CASSQPVGELFF. The CDR3 coding sequence is TGCGCCAGCAGCCAACCCGTTGGGGAGCTGTTTTTT.

In its sample, this clone was seen once. The chain combines TRBV4-3 with TRBJ2-1; D gene uncertain. V lost 1 base, J lost 0 bases, and 13 bases lay in between. This CDR3 region has 17 residues. CDR1 and CDR2 from the germline V gene are LGHNA and YSLEER. The CDR3: CASSQGERTSSYNEQFF. CDR3 nucleotide sequence: TGCGCCAGCAGCCAAGGGGAACGGACGAGCTCCTACAATGAGCAGTTCTTC.

This sequence joins TRBV7-2 and TRBJ1-2, with D possibly TRBD1 on 6 matching bases. CDR1 and CDR2 (germline): SGHTA, FQGNSA. The germline V and J ends were trimmed by 1 base and 4 bases, with 19 bases remaining between them. CDR3 length: 17 residues. Here the CDR3 DNA reads TGTGCCAGCAGCTTAGATCGGGGGCAGGAAACTACCTATGGCTACACCTTC. Translated: CASSLDRGQETTYGYTF.

This chain joins TRBV13 and TRBJ1-3, with D hard to call. The germline V and J ends were trimmed by 5 bases and 2 bases, with 4 bases remaining between them. The length of the CDR3 is 12 residues. Per the germline V gene, CDR1 is PRHDT and CDR2 is FYEKMQ (reference sequence). The CDR3 is CASSATGNTIYF. In DNA, the CDR3 is TGTGCCAGCAGCGCCACTGGAAACACCATATATTTT.

V and J are TRBV29-1 and TRBJ2-3; 10 nucleotides agree with TRBD2. The CDR3 length is 14 residues. Germline V lookup: CDR1 SQVTM, CDR2 ANQGSEA. V dropped 6 bases and J dropped 3; count of bases not matched to a gene: 6. Written as DNA, the CDR3 is TGCAGCGTCCTAGCGGGAGACGGTACAGATACGCAGTATTTT. This translates into CSVLAGDGTDTQYF.

This chain uses TRBV4-3 with TRBJ2-5, with D possibly matching TRBD2 (7 bases). The CDR3 is 16 amino acids. From germline, CDR1 is LGHNA and CDR2 YSLEER. V lost 1 base, J lost 2 bases, and 14 bases lay in between. The CDR3 reads CASSQASGGLQETQYF. DNA of the CDR3: TGCGCCAGCAGCCAAGCTTCCGGGGGGCTTCAAGAGACCCAGTACTTC.